A selection of T cell receptor beta chains follows, all from one sample in a study of blood T cell repertoires in COVID-19. Here immunoSEQ multiplex PCR was the method, and the copy in TCRdb shows in-frame clones only, minus some. Counted here are around 330,000 clones, around 85% occurring once; the ten biggest clones make up around 2%. Sequencing used PBMCs or T cells enriched from blood (not recorded which). These receptors came from a woman aged 30 to 39 who had been exposed to COVID-19. The CDR3 runs from the conserved cysteine through the conserved F or W. A D gene is named only where the DNA matches it firmly. Size is omitted from some rows. Given values are once, few, many or a class for expanded clones.

>TRBD1|.|TRBV10-3|TRBJ1-1
TGTGCCATCAAAGGGCCTGACAGGGACACTGAAGCTTTCTTT
CAIKGPDRDTEAFF
>.|once|TRBV5-1|TRBJ2-5
TGCGCCAGCAGCGCTAGCTCGACGTCCCTGGAGGAGACCCAGTACTTC
CASSASSTSLEETQYF
>.|.|TRBV5-6|TRBJ2-5
TGTGCCAGCAGCTTGGACGGTATCCAAGAGACCCAGTACTTC
CASSLDGIQETQYF
>TRBD2|.|TRBV28|TRBJ2-1
TGTGCCAGCAGTCTCTCGGGGGGGCGATTGGATGAGCAGTTCTTC
CASSLSGGRLDEQFF
>TRBD1|.|TRBV2|TRBJ2-3
TGTGCCAGCAGTGAGGAGGGACAGGGGTCAACAGATACGCAGTATTTT
CASSEEGQGSTDTQYF
>.|once|TRBV28|TRBJ2-3
TGTGCCAGCAGTCCTGGGGGGGGCGCGAGCACAGATACGCAGTATTTT
CASSPGGGASTDTQYF
>.|few|TRBV6-5|TRBJ1-1
TGTGCCAGCAGTAAGAATACAGCTATGAACACTGAAGCTTTCTTT
CASSKNTAMNTEAFF
>.|.|TRBV28|TRBJ1-5
TGTGCCAGCATCATACAGGGCTTGGGTCAGCCCCAGCATTTT
CASIIQGLGQPQHF
>TRBD2|.|TRBV2|TRBJ2-3
TGTGCCAGCAGTGAAGCGCTAGCGGGAGTCCCAGATACGCAGTATTTT
CASSEALAGVPDTQYF
>TRBD1|once|TRBV28|TRBJ2-7
TGTGCCAGCTCAAATCCGGGACAGACCTCCTACGAGCAGTACTTC
CASSNPGQTSYEQYF
>TRBD2|.|TRBV7-9|TRBJ2-1
TGTGCCAGCAGCGACCTTTTGCGGGGAGGGTCCTACAATGAGCAGTTCTTC
CASSDLLRGGSYNEQFF
>TRBD2|.|TRBV7-9|TRBJ2-1
TGTGCCAGCGGGGACCCTGTTATAGCGGGAGGGCCCAGGTACAATGAGCAGTTCTTC
CASGDPVIAGGPRYNEQFF
>.|.|TRBV3-1/TRBV3-2|TRBJ1-6
TGTGCCAGCAGCCAAGACCGGGTTAGCTCCTATAATTCACCCCTCCACTTT
CASSQDRVSSYNSPLHF
>.|.|TRBV9|TRBJ2-1
TGTGCCAGCAGCGTCTCCATCCAGGGCCTCAATAATGAGCAGTTCTTC
CASSVSIQGLNNEQFF
>.|many|TRBV28|TRBJ1-5
TGTGCCAGCAGTTTAGAGGTAAGACCGCCCCACCGGACCCAGCATTTT
CASSLEVRPPHRTQHF
>.|once|TRBV30|TRBJ2-3
TGTGCCTGGAGTGTATGGGGCTTGACAGATACGCAGTATTTT
CAWSVWGLTDTQYF
>TRBD1|.|TRBV27|TRBJ1-6
TGTGCCAGCAGTTCAACAGGGGTGACACCCCTCCACTTT
CASSSTGVTPLHF
>.|.|TRBV7-8|TRBJ1-1
TGTGCCAGCAGCTCCGGGAAGAACACTGAAGCTTTCTTT
CASSSGKNTEAFF
>TRBD2|.|TRBV19|TRBJ2-3
TGTGCCAGTAGTATAGAGCTGGGGACTAGCGGCACAGATACGCAGTATTTT
CASSIELGTSGTDTQYF